Presented here are 27 T cell receptor beta chains from one specimen sequenced in a study of control samples from healthy donors and cancer patients. Sequenced by immunoSEQ multiplex PCR; TCRdb stores in-frame clones only, minus some. This sample has over 120,000 clones, with around 94% found just once. Sequencing was done on a sample of PBMCs. The receptors shown here come from a man between 60 and 75 years old with colorectal cancer.

The V and J genes are TRBV5-1 and TRBJ2-7, with 8 bases aligning to TRBD2. The germline V gene encodes CDR1 SGHRS and CDR2 YFSETQ. J was trimmed by 4 bases and V by 1 base; bases with no gene match: 10. The CDR3 is 16 residues long. The CDR3 reads CASSLLPGTSMYEQYF. CDR3 nucleotide sequence: TGCGCCAGCAGCTTGCTCCCCGGGACTAGTATGTACGAGCAGTACTTC.

This rearrangement joins TRBV25-1 to TRBJ1-4, with D hard to call. CDR1 is MGHDK and CDR2 is SYGVNS in the germline V gene. The CDR3 spans 11 residues. V was clipped by 5 bases and J by 7 bases, with 5 bases between them. Written as DNA, the CDR3 is TGTGCCAGCAGTCCCGGTGAAAAACTGTTTTTT. Its translation is CASSPGEKLFF.

J is TRBJ2-3 and V is TRBV9; D remains ambiguous. CDR1 is SGDLS, CDR2 YYNGEE, per germline. There are 14 residues in the CDR3. V lost 0 bases to trimming and J lost 2 bases, with 7 bases between them. CDR3 sequence reads: CASSVEAHTDTQYF. The DNA for the CDR3 is TGTGCCAGCAGCGTAGAGGCACACACAGATACGCAGTATTTT.

The V call is TRBV6-5, the J call TRBJ1-1, with TRBD1 matching 8 bases. This CDR3 contains 14 residues. Germline loops: CDR1 MNHEY, CDR2 SVGAGI. The junction had 8 bases not matched to a gene; V was cut back by 5 bases and J by 6 bases. CDR3 sequence: CASSSNRQGSEAFF. The CDR3 DNA follows: TGTGCCAGCAGTAGTAACCGACAGGGGTCTGAAGCTTTCTTT.

The chain couples TRBV7-8 to TRBJ1-2, with D hard to call. There are 14 residues in the CDR3. V was pared by 5 bases and J by 5 bases, with 15 bases between. Germline V CDR1 and CDR2: SGHVS, FQNEAQ. DNA of the CDR3: TGTGCCAGCAGCCCTCTCCGGGCGCGTTATGGCTACACCTTC. Translated: CASSPLRARYGYTF.

The chain is built from TRBV4-2 and TRBJ1-1; no clear D gene. Germline V gene data show CDR1 as LGHNA and CDR2 as YNFKEQ. CDR3 length equals 14 residues. Trimming shortened V by 1 base and J by 2 bases, and 8 bases separated the two germline ends. The CDR3 DNA is TGTGCCAGCAGCCAAGCTAGGGCCAACACTGAAGCTTTCTTT. It encodes CASSQARANTEAFF.

V gene TRBV20-1 combines with J gene TRBJ1-2; D is perhaps TRBD1 (6 bases). The CDR3 totals 15 residues. Trimming left V 3 bases short and J 4 bases short, with 18 bases between. Per germline, CDR1 DFQATT and CDR2 SNEGSKA (reference sequence). The CDR3 sequence: CSASPTGEDGYGYTF. The DNA for the CDR3 is TGCAGTGCTAGTCCGACAGGTGAGGATGGCTATGGCTACACCTTC.

The CDR3 reads CASSLLTGGSYGYTF. In DNA, the CDR3 is TGTGCCAGCAGCTTACTGACAGGGGGAAGCTATGGCTACACCTTC. The rearrangement links TRBV7-2 to TRBJ1-2; TRBD1 aligns across 9 bases. Germline loops: CDR1 SGHTA, CDR2 FQGNSA. The CDR3 is 15 residues long. The V and J ends lost 2 bases and 4 bases, in that order; junction bases with no gene match: 5.

This clone was observed once. The rearrangement joins TRBV7-9 to TRBJ2-3; D might be TRBD1 (6 bases). This CDR3 is built from 16 residues. CDR1 is SEHNR and CDR2 is FQNEAQ in the germline V gene (reference sequence). Trimming stripped 5 bases from V and 2 bases from J, with 17 bases between. CDR3: CASSLGPGTYTDTQYF. The CDR3 DNA follows: TGTGCCAGCAGCCTCGGCCCAGGGACATACACAGATACGCAGTATTTT.

The chain combines TRBV3-1 (or the pseudogene TRBV3-2) with TRBJ1-3; possibly TRBD1 for D (6 bases). V lost 5 bases, J lost 2 bases, and 13 bases lay in between. Looked up from germline, CDR1 is LGHDT and CDR2 is YNNKEL (reference sequence). The CDR3 is 15 amino acids. The CDR3 loop reads CASSKLRTAGNTIYF. CDR3 DNA sequence: TGTGCCAGCAGCAAACTTAGGACAGCTGGAAACACCATATATTTT.

This clone was observed a handful of times. The chain employs TRBV6-4 and TRBJ1-1, with D perhaps TRBD1 (5 bases). CDR1 is MRHNA, CDR2 SNTAGT, per germline. V lost 0 bases and J lost 1, with 12 bases in between. This CDR3 has 16 residues. CDR3 nucleotides: TGTGCCAGCAGTGACTCAGTTGGAGGGACGAACACTGAAGCTTTCTTT. Protein sequence: CASSDSVGGTNTEAFF.

This chain links TRBV19 with TRBJ1-1; D remains ambiguous. CDR1 is LNHDA and CDR2 is SQIVND in the germline V gene (reference sequence). The CDR3 contains 14 residues. V was trimmed by 5 bases and J by 6 bases, leaving 16 bases between them. CDR3 sequence reads: CASSPRRGGAEAFF. The CDR3 DNA sequence: TGTGCCAGTAGTCCCCGGCGGGGAGGAGCTGAAGCTTTCTTT.

Note on this clone: The sample contains more than one DNA sequence encoding this CDR3. The chain carries TRBV30 and TRBJ1-3, with D possibly being TRBD1 (5 bases). This CDR3 has 13 amino acids. V lost 2 bases and J lost 1, with 6 bases in between. Germline-derived CDR1 and CDR2 are GTSNPN and SVGIG (reference sequence). In nucleotides, the CDR3 is TGTGCCTGGAGTAGGGGATCTGGAAACACCATATATTTT. Its protein product is CAWSRGSGNTIYF.

This chain joins TRBV7-2 and TRBJ2-7; D may be TRBD2 (6 bases). CDR1 SGHTA and CDR2 FQGNSA come from the germline V gene. V was shortened by 0 bases and J by 0 bases, with 9 bases between the two germline ends. This CDR3 is built from 15 residues. Here the CDR3 reads CASSLAEGPSYEQYF. Here the CDR3 DNA reads TGTGCCAGCAGCTTAGCGGAGGGGCCCTCCTACGAGCAGTACTTC.

The chain carries TRBV7-2 and TRBJ1-1, with unresolved D. The CDR3 spans 15 residues. Germline-derived CDR1 and CDR2 are SGHTA and FQGNSA. V lost 0 bases to trimming and J lost 3 bases, with 11 bases between them. CDR3 DNA: TGTGCCAGCAGCTTAGCCCAGGTAGGACACACTGAAGCTTTCTTT. Protein sequence: CASSLAQVGHTEAFF.

The V call is TRBV18, the J call TRBJ1-6, with D unresolved. The CDR3 length is 13 residues. CDR1 KGHSH and CDR2 LQKENI come from the germline V gene. Trimming removed 5 bases from V and 7 bases from J, with 9 bases in between. The CDR3 protein is CASSSGPNSPLHF. In DNA, the CDR3 is TGTGCCAGCTCATCAGGTCCCAATTCACCCCTCCACTTT.

The genes are TRBV3-1 (or the pseudogene TRBV3-2) and TRBJ1-2; D remains unclear. This CDR3 has 14 residues. The germline V gene has CDR1 LGHDT and CDR2 YNNKEL (reference sequence). V lost 1 base and J 0 bases, leaving 6 bases between the germline ends. This chain's CDR3 is CASSQGPSNYGYTF. The CDR3 DNA sequence: TGTGCCAGCAGCCAAGGGCCTTCTAACTATGGCTACACCTTC.

V gene TRBV2 combines with J gene TRBJ1-1; the D gene is possibly TRBD1 (6 bases). This CDR3 is 14 amino acids long. Trimming removed 6 bases from V and 5 bases from J, with 16 bases in between. Germline V gives CDR1 SNHLY, CDR2 FYNNEI. This chain's CDR3 is CASSLRGGRTEAFF. The CDR3 region has the DNA TGTGCCAGCAGCCTAAGGGGGGGTCGGACTGAAGCTTTCTTT.

The chain uses TRBV3-1 (or the pseudogene TRBV3-2) and TRBJ2-7, with TRBD1 matching 8 bases. V trimming: 1 base; J trimming: 2 bases; junction bases outside the gene matches: 4. The germline gives CDR1 LGHDT, CDR2 YNNKEL (reference sequence). There are 15 residues in the CDR3. CDR3 nucleotide sequence: TGTGCCAGCAGCCAAGGGACAGGGAGCCCCTACGAGCAGTACTTC. It is translated as CASSQGTGSPYEQYF.

In this sample, this clone turned up once. The chain employs TRBV16 and TRBJ2-7, with 9 bases aligning to TRBD1. CDR3 length: 20 amino acids. After removal of 3 bases from V and 0 bases from J, the junction contained 18 bases not matched to a gene. Germline V gives CDR1 KGHSY, CDR2 FQNENV. CDR3 DNA: TGTGCCAGCAGCCAGCGGTATGGGACAGGGCCCACCCCGAGCTCCTACGAGCAGTACTTC. Amino acids: CASSQRYGTGPTPSSYEQYF.

This clone was seen once. The chain's CDR3 is CASSLAALRAGELFF. The CDR3 coding sequence is TGCGCCAGCAGCTTGGCCGCTTTACGGGCCGGGGAGCTGTTTTTT. The rearrangement uses TRBV5-1 and TRBJ2-2; no clear D. V was clipped by 0 bases and J by 6 bases, with 12 bases between them. The germline V gene encodes CDR1 SGHRS and CDR2 YFSETQ. This CDR3 spans 15 amino acids. The variable domain in full, with the rest retrieved from reference TRBV5-1 and TRBJ2-2, is KAGVTQTPRYLIKTRGQQVTLSCSPISGHRSVSWYQQTPGQGLQFLFEYFSETQRNKGNFPGRFSGRQFSNSRSEMNVSTLELGDSALYLCASSLAALRAGELFFGEGSRLTVL.

This rearrangement joins TRBV6-5 to TRBJ2-5; D possibly uses TRBD1 or TRBD2 (5 bases each). Per the germline V gene, CDR1 is MNHEY and CDR2 is SVGAGI. This CDR3 contains 14 residues. V lost 5 bases and J lost 7, with 17 bases in between. The CDR3 protein is CASSTRDGLGTQYF. In DNA, the CDR3 is TGTGCCAGCAGTACAAGGGACGGCTTGGGGACCCAGTACTTC.

The rearrangement links TRBV7-6 to TRBJ2-5, with 7 positions matching TRBD1. This CDR3 is 16 amino acids long. Germline loops: CDR1 SGHVS, CDR2 FNYEAQ. J gave up 4 bases and V 4 bases, and 12 bases lay outside the gene matches. CDR3 loop: CASSSLTGLVGETQYF. CDR3 in DNA: TGTGCCAGCAGCTCTTTGACAGGGTTGGTCGGAGAGACCCAGTACTTC.

The rearrangement uses TRBV27 and TRBJ2-3, with no clear D. V was trimmed by 6 bases and J by 2 bases, leaving 18 bases between them. Germline CDR1 and CDR2: MNHEY and SMNVEV (reference sequence). This CDR3 is built from 16 residues. In DNA, the CDR3 is TGTGCCAGCAGCCGTTACATTCAGGCGTACACAGATACGCAGTATTTT. It translates to CASSRYIQAYTDTQYF.

This clone was recorded only once. This sequence joins TRBV6-5 and TRBJ2-3; D is unresolved. The CDR3 consists of 13 residues. The V gene's germline CDR1 is MNHEY and CDR2 SVGAGI. V shed 1 base and J shed 4 bases, with 6 bases lying between them. DNA for the CDR3: TGTGCCAGCAGTTACTTAAGGGCAGATACGCAGTATTTT. Translation: CASSYLRADTQYF.

V and J are TRBV19 and TRBJ1-5; D is perhaps TRBD1 (5 bases). Germline V gene sequence: CDR1 LNHDA, CDR2 SQIVND (reference sequence). V was cut by 3 bases and J by 2 bases, with 8 bases left in between. The CDR3 loop spans 14 amino acids. The CDR3 bases are TGTGCCAGTAGTATCCAGACAGGCAATCAGCCCCAGCATTTT. Translated, it gives CASSIQTGNQPQHF.

The chain employs TRBV6-5 and TRBJ1-3, with TRBD1 matching over 7 bases. CDR1 is MNHEY, CDR2 SVGAGI, per germline. This CDR3 has 14 amino acids. The junction had 10 bases not matched to a gene; V was cut back by 6 bases and J by 8 bases. For the CDR3, the DNA is TGTGCCAGCAGCCCGGGACAGCACGGCCACACCATATATTTT. Amino acids: CASSPGQHGHTIYF.